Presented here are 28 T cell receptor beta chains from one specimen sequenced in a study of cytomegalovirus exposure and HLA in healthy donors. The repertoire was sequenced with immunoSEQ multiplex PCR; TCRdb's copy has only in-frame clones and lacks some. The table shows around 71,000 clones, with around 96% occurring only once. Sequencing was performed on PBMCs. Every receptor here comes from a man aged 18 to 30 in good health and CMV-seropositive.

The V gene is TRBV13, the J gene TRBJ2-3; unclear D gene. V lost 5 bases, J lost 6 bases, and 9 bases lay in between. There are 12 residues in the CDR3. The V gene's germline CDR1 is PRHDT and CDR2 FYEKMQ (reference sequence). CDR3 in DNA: TGTGCCAGCAGCAGAGAGGAGGATACGCAGTATTTT. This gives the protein CASSREEDTQYF.

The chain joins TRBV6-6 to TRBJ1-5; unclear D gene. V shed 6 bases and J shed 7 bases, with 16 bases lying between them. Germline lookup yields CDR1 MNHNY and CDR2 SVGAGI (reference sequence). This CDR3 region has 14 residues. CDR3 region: CASRTKGADQPQHF. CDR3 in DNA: TGTGCCAGCAGAACCAAAGGAGCCGACCAGCCCCAGCATTTT.

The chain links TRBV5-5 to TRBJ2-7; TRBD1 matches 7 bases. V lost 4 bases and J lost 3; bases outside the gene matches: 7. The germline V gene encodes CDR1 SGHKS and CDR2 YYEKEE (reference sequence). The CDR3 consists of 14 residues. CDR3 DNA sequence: TGTGCCAGCAGCCCAGGGGGACAATTCTACGAGCAGTACTTC. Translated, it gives CASSPGGQFYEQYF.

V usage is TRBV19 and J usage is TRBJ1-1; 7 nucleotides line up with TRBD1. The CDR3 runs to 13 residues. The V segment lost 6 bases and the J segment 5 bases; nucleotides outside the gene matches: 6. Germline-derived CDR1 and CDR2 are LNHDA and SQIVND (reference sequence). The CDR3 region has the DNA TGTGCCAGTAGCGAGACAGGGCGGACTGAAGCTTTCTTT. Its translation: CASSETGRTEAFF.

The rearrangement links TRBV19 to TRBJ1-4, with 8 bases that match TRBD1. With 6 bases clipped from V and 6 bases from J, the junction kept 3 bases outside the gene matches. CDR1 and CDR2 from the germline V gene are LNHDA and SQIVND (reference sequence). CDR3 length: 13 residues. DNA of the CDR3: TGTGCCAGTAGCGAACAGGGGGATGAAAAACTGTTTTTT. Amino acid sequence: CASSEQGDEKLFF. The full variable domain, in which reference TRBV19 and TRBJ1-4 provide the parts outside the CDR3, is DGGITQSPKYLFRKEGQNVTLSCEQNLNHDAMYWYRQDPGQGLRLIYYSQIVNDFQKGDIAEGYSVSREKKESFPLTVTSAQKNPTAFYLCASSEQGDEKLFFGSGTQLSVL.

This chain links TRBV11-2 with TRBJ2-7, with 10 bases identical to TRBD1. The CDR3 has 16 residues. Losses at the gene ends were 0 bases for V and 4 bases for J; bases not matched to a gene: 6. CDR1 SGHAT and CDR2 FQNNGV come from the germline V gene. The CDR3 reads CASSLDRQGAIYEQYF. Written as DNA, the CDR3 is TGTGCCAGCAGCTTAGATCGACAGGGGGCAATTTACGAGCAGTACTTC.

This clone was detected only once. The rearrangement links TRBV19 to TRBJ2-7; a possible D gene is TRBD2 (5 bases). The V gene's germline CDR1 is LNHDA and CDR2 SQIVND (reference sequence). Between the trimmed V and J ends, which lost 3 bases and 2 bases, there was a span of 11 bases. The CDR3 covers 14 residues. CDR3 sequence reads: CASSMTGSAYEQYF. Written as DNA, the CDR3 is TGTGCCAGTAGTATGACGGGATCCGCCTACGAGCAGTACTTC.

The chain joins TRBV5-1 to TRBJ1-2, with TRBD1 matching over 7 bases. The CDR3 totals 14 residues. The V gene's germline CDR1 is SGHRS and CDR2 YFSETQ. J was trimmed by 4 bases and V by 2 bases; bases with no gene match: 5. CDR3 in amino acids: CASSFGEGAYGYTF. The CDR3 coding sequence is TGCGCCAGCAGCTTCGGCGAGGGGGCCTATGGCTACACCTTC. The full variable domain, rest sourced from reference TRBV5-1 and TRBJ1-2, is KAGVTQTPRYLIKTRGQQVTLSCSPISGHRSVSWYQQTPGQGLQFLFEYFSETQRNKGNFPGRFSGRQFSNSRSEMNVSTLELGDSALYLCASSFGEGAYGYTFGSGTRLTVV.

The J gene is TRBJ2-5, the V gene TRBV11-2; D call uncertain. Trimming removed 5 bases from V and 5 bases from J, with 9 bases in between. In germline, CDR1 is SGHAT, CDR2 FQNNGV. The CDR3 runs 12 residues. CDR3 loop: CASSVSYETQYF. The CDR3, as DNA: TGTGCCAGCAGCGTAAGCTACGAGACCCAGTACTTC.

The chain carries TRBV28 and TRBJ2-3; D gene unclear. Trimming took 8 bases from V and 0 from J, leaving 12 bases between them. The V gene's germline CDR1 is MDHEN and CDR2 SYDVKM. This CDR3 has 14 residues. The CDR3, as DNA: TGTGCCAGCCACGAGGCGTCTAGCACAGATACGCAGTATTTT. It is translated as CASHEASSTDTQYF. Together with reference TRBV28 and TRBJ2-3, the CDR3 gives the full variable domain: DVKVTQSSRYLVKRTGEKVFLECVQDMDHENMFWYRQDPGLGLRLIYFSYDVKMKEKGDIPEGYSVSREKKERFSLILESASTNQTSMYLCASHEASSTDTQYFGPGTRLTVL.

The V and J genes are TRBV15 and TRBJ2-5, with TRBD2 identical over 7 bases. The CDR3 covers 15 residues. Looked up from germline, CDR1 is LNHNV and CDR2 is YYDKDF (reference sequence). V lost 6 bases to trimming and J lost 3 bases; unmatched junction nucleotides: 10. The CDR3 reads CATRLMGGREETQYF. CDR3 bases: TGTGCCACCAGGCTCATGGGAGGGCGAGAAGAGACCCAGTACTTC.

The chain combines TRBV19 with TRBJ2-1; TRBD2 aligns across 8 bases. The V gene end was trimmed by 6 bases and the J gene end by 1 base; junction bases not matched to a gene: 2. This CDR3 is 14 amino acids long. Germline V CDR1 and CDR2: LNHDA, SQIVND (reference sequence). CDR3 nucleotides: TGTGCCAGTAGACGGGAGGGTTCCTACAATGAGCAGTTCTTC. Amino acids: CASRREGSYNEQFF.

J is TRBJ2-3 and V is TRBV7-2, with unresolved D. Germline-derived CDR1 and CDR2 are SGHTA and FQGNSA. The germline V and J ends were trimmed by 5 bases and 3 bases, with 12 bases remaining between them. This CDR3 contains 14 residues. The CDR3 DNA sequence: TGTGCCAGCAGCCAAAGCCCCGGGACAGATACGCAGTATTTT. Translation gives CASSQSPGTDTQYF. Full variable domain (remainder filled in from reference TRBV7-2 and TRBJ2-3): GAGVSQSPSNKVTEKGKDVELRCDPISGHTALYWYRQSLGQGLEFLIYFQGNSAPDKSGLPSDRFSAERTGGSVSTLTIQRTQQEDSAVYLCASSQSPGTDTQYFGPGTRLTVL.

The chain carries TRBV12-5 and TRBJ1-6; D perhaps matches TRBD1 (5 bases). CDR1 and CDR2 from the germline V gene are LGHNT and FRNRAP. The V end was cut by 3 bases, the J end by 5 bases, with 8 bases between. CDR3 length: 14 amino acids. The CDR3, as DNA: TGTGCTAGTGGTTTAGACAGTCATAATTCACCCCTCCACTTT. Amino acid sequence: CASGLDSHNSPLHF.

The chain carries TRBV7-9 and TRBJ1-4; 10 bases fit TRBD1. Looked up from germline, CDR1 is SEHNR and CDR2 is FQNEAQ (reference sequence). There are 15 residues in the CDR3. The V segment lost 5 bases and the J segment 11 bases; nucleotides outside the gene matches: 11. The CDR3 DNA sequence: TGTGCCAGCAGCCCACCCCGGGACAGGGGAGGTAAACTGTTTTTT. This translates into CASSPPRDRGGKLFF. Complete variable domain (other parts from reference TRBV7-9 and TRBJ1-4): DTGVSQNPRHKITKRGQNVTFRCDPISEHNRLYWYRQTLGQGPEFLTYFQNEAQLEKSRLLSDRFSAERPKGSFSTLEIQRTEQGDSAMYLCASSPPRDRGGKLFFGSGTQLSVL.

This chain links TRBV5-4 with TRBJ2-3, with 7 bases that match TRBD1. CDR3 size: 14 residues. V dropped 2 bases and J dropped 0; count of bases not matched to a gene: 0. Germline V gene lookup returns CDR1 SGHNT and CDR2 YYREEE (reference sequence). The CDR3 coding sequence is TGTGCCAGCAGCTTACAGGGGAGCACAGATACGCAGTATTTT. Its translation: CASSLQGSTDTQYF.

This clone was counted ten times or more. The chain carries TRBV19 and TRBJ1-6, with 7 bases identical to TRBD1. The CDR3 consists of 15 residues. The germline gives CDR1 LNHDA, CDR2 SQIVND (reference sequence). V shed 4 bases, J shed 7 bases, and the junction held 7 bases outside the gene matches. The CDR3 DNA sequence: TGTGCCAGTAGTAAATCCGGGACAGCAAATTCACCCCTCCACTTT. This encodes CASSKSGTANSPLHF.

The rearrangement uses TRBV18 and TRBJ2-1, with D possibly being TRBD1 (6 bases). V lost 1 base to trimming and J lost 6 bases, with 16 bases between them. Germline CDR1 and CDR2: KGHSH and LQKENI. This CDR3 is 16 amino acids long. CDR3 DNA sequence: TGTGCCAGCTCACCACTCCCCCAGGGGTCCCCCAATGAGCAGTTCTTC. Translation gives CASSPLPQGSPNEQFF.

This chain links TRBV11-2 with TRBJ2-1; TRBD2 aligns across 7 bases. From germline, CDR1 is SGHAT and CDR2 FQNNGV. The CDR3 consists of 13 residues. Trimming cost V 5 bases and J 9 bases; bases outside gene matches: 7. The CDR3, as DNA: TGTGCCAGCAGCCCCGAACTAGCGAGTGAGCAGTTCTTC. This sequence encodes CASSPELASEQFF.

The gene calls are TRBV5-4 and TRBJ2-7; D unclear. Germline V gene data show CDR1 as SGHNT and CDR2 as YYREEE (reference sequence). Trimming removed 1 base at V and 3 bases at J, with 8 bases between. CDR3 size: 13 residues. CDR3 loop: CASSLQANYEQYF. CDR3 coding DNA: TGTGCCAGCAGCTTGCAGGCGAACTACGAGCAGTACTTC.

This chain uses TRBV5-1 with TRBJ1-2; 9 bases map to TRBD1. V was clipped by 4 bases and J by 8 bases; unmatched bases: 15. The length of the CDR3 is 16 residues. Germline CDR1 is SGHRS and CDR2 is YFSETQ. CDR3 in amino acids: CASSTGTGNPPRGYTF. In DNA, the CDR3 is TGCGCCAGCAGCACCGGGACAGGGAACCCCCCGAGGGGCTACACCTTC.

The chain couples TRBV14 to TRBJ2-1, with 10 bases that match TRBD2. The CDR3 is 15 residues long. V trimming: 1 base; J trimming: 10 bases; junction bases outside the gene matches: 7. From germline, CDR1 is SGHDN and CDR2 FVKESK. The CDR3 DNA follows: TGTGCCAGCAGCCAAGCGTATACTAGCGGGGCCGAGCAGTTCTTC. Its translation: CASSQAYTSGAEQFF.

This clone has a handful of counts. For the CDR3, the DNA is TGTGCCACCAGCAGAACTGGGACAGCTAATTCACCCCTCCACTTT. Translating it yields CATSRTGTANSPLHF. This rearrangement joins TRBV15 to TRBJ1-6, with 7 nucleotides matching TRBD1. Trimming removed 2 bases from V and 6 bases from J; junction bases left unmatched: 4. The germline gives CDR1 LNHNV, CDR2 YYDKDF (reference sequence). The CDR3 is 15 amino acids.

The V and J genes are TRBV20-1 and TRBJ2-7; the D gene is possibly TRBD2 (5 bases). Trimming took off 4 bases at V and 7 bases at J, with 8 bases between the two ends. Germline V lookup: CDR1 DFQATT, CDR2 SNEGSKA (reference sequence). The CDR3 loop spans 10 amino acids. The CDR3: CSANKREQYF. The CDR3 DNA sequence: TGCAGTGCTAACAAGCGGGAGCAGTACTTC.

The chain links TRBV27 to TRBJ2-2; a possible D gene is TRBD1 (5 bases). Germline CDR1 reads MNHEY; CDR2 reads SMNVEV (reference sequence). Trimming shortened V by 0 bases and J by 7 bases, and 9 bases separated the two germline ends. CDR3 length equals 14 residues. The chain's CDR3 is CASSLSQGGGELFF. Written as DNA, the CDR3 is TGTGCCAGCAGTTTATCCCAGGGTGGCGGGGAGCTGTTTTTT.

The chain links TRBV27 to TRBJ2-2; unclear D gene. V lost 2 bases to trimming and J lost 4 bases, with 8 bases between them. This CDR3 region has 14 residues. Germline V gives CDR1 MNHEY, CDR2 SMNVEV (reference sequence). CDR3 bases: TGTGCCAGCAGTTTAGTCCCAGTCACCGGGGAGCTGTTTTTT. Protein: CASSLVPVTGELFF.

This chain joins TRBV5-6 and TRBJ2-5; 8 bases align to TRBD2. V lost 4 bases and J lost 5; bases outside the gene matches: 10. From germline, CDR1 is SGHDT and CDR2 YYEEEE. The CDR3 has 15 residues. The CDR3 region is CASSPLLAVGETQYF. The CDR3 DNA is TGTGCCAGCAGCCCACTACTAGCGGTGGGGGAGACCCAGTACTTC.

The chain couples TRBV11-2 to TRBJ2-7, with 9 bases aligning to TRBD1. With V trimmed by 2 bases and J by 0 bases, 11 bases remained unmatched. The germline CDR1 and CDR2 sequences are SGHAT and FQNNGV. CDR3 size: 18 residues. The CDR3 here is CASSLLIQGATSSYEQYF. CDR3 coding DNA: TGTGCCAGCAGCTTACTAATACAGGGGGCGACAAGCTCCTACGAGCAGTACTTC.